Listed below are T cell receptor beta chains from one sample, sequenced in a study of blood T cell repertoires in COVID-19. The assay was immunoSEQ multiplex PCR, and TCRdb's table has in-frame clones only and misses some. The sample carries about 360,000 clones, about 86% recorded once. Material: peripheral blood. These receptors originate from a woman aged 55 to 70 with COVID-19, enrolled during active disease. The CDR3 runs from the conserved cysteine through the conserved F or W. Each record gives: CDR3 protein, CDR3 DNA, D gene, clone size, J gene, V gene. D genes are given only for firm matches. Clone size is not always given. Where it is, it says once, few, many or a class for expanded clones.

CASSQLQGNTEAFF,TGCGCCAGCAGCCAACTTCAGGGGAACACTGAAGCTTTCTTT,NA,NA,TRBJ1-1,TRBV4-1
CASSEVSSGGATDTQYF,TGTGCCAGCAGTGAAGTTTCTAGCGGGGGGGCCACAGATACGCAGTATTTT,TRBD2,NA,TRBJ2-3,TRBV6-1
CATSDRTSGGALSRLDEQFF,TGTGCCACCAGTGACCGGACTAGCGGGGGGGCTTTATCCCGGCTGGATGAGCAGTTCTTC,TRBD2,NA,TRBJ2-1,TRBV24-1
CASSVEEGPMDIQYF,TGTGCCAGCAGCGTAGAGGAGGGGCCGATGGACATTCAGTACTTC,NA,NA,TRBJ2-4,TRBV9
CASSSDRNQPQHF,TGTGCCAGCAGCTCGGACAGAAATCAGCCCCAGCATTTT,NA,many,TRBJ1-5,TRBV9
CASSEMADGYTF,TGTGCCAGCAGTGAAATGGCGGATGGCTACACCTTC,NA,NA,TRBJ1-2,TRBV2
CASSSPRGGIRTETQYF,TGTGCCAGCAGCTCACCTCGGGGGGGGATTCGAACTGAGACCCAGTACTTC,TRBD2,NA,TRBJ2-5,TRBV9
CASSLADRWGETQYF,TGTGCCAGCAGCTTAGCGGACAGGTGGGGAGAGACCCAGTACTTC,TRBD1,NA,TRBJ2-5,TRBV7-2
CASSRPGQGGSPLHF,TGTGCCAGCAGTCGACCGGGACAGGGGGGTTCACCCCTCCACTTT,TRBD1,NA,TRBJ1-6,TRBV6-5
CASSSQGVVPNSPLHF,TGTGCCAGCAGCTCCCAGGGGGTGGTTCCTAATTCACCCCTCCACTTT,TRBD1,NA,TRBJ1-6,TRBV7-9
CASSYPDQGTSGGAYSQYF,TGTGCCAGCAGTTACCCGGACCAAGGGACTAGCGGGGGGGCCTATTCGCAGTATTTT,TRBD2,NA,TRBJ2-3,TRBV6-2/TRBV6-3
CASRGQNTGELFF,TGTGCCAGCAGGGGACAGAACACCGGGGAGCTGTTTTTT,NA,NA,TRBJ2-2,TRBV2
CASSQAGGAHGANVLTF,TGTGCCAGCAGCCAAGCTGGGGGGGCGCATGGGGCCAACGTCCTGACTTTC,NA,NA,TRBJ2-6,TRBV3-1/TRBV3-2
CASSLGLGDTDTQYF,TGCGCCAGCAGCTTGGGACTAGGGGATACAGATACGCAGTATTTT,NA,NA,TRBJ2-3,TRBV5-1
CASSERGSSYNEQFF,TGTGCCAGCAGTGAACGAGGGAGCTCCTACAATGAGCAGTTCTTC,NA,NA,TRBJ2-1,TRBV6-1
CASSPLGKDTQYF,TGTGCCAGCTCACCCCTCGGTAAGGATACGCAGTATTTT,NA,NA,TRBJ2-3,TRBV18
CASTLNSGGADTQYF,TGTGCCAGCACCCTTAATAGCGGGGGGGCGGATACGCAGTATTTT,TRBD2,NA,TRBJ2-3,TRBV7-9
CASSSRSDRGQEYGYTF,TGTGCCAGCAGCTCGAGGAGCGACAGGGGGCAAGAATATGGCTACACCTTC,TRBD1,NA,TRBJ1-2,TRBV5-4
CAMPGTLVGNTIYF,TGTGCCATGCCCGGGACACTGGTCGGAAACACCATATATTTT,NA,NA,TRBJ1-3,TRBV30
CASSLGQISYEQYF,TGTGCCAGCAGCTTGGGACAGATCTCCTACGAGCAGTACTTC,NA,NA,TRBJ2-7,TRBV5-4
CASTGLAGGEETQYF,TGTGCCAGCACCGGACTAGCGGGGGGTGAGGAGACCCAGTACTTC,TRBD2,NA,TRBJ2-5,TRBV5-6
CASSEGTGVDNEKLFF,TGCGCCAGCAGTGAGGGGACAGGGGTCGACAATGAAAAACTGTTTTTT,TRBD1,NA,TRBJ1-4,TRBV10-2
CASSLRPDSRTSYEQYF,TGTGCCAGCAGCCTCCGTCCCGACAGCCGAACCTCCTACGAGCAGTACTTC,NA,few,TRBJ2-7,TRBV21-1
CASSERGYQETQYF,TGTGCCAGCAGCGAACGGGGGTACCAAGAGACCCAGTACTTC,NA,once,TRBJ2-5,TRBV7-9
CAWTQGTTNEKLFF,TGTGCCTGGACCCAGGGAACGACTAATGAAAAACTGTTTTTT,NA,NA,TRBJ1-4,TRBV30
CASSREGTEAFF,TGTGCCAGCAGCCGCGAGGGCACTGAAGCTTTCTTT,NA,NA,TRBJ1-1,TRBV3-1/TRBV3-2